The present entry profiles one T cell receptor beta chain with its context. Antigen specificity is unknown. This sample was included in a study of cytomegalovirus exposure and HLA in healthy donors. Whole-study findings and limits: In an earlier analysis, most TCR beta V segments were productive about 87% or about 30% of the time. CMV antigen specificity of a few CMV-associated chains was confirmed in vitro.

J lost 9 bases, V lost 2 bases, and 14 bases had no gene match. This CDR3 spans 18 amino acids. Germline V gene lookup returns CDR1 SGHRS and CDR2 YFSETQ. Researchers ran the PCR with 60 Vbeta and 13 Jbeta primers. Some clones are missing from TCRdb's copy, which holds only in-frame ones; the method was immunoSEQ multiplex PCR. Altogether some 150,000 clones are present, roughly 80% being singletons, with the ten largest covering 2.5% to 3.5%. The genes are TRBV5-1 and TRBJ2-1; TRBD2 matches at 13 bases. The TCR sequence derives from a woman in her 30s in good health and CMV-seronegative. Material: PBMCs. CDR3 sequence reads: CASSFTSGGAVGPSEQFF. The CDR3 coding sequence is TGCGCCAGCAGCTTTACTAGCGGGGGGGCTGTGGGGCCCAGTGAGCAGTTCTTC. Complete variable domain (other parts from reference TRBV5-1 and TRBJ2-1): KAGVTQTPRYLIKTRGQQVTLSCSPISGHRSVSWYQQTPGQGLQFLFEYFSETQRNKGNFPGRFSGRQFSNSRSEMNVSTLELGDSALYLCASSFTSGGAVGPSEQFFGPGTRLTVL.